The source of this T cell receptor beta chain is a study of cytomegalovirus exposure and HLA in healthy donors. The CDR3 extends over 15 amino acids. Trimming removed 2 bases from V and 2 bases from J, with 7 bases in between. Germline CDR1 and CDR2: MDHEN and SYDVKM. A multiplex PCR was run with 60 Vbeta primers and 13 Jbeta primers. Repertoires were generated with immunoSEQ multiplex PCR, while TCRdb's copy carries only in-frame clones and drops some. The sample yields over 85,000 clones, more than 70% seen once. Sequenced sample: PBMCs. This clonotype was sampled from a woman in her sixties or seventies in good health and CMV-seropositive. The chain combines TRBV28 with TRBJ2-6; D is perhaps TRBD1 (6 bases). CDR3 sequence: CASSLPGAGANVLTF. The CDR3 coding sequence is TGTGCCAGCAGTTTACCAGGGGCTGGGGCCAACGTCCTGACTTTC.